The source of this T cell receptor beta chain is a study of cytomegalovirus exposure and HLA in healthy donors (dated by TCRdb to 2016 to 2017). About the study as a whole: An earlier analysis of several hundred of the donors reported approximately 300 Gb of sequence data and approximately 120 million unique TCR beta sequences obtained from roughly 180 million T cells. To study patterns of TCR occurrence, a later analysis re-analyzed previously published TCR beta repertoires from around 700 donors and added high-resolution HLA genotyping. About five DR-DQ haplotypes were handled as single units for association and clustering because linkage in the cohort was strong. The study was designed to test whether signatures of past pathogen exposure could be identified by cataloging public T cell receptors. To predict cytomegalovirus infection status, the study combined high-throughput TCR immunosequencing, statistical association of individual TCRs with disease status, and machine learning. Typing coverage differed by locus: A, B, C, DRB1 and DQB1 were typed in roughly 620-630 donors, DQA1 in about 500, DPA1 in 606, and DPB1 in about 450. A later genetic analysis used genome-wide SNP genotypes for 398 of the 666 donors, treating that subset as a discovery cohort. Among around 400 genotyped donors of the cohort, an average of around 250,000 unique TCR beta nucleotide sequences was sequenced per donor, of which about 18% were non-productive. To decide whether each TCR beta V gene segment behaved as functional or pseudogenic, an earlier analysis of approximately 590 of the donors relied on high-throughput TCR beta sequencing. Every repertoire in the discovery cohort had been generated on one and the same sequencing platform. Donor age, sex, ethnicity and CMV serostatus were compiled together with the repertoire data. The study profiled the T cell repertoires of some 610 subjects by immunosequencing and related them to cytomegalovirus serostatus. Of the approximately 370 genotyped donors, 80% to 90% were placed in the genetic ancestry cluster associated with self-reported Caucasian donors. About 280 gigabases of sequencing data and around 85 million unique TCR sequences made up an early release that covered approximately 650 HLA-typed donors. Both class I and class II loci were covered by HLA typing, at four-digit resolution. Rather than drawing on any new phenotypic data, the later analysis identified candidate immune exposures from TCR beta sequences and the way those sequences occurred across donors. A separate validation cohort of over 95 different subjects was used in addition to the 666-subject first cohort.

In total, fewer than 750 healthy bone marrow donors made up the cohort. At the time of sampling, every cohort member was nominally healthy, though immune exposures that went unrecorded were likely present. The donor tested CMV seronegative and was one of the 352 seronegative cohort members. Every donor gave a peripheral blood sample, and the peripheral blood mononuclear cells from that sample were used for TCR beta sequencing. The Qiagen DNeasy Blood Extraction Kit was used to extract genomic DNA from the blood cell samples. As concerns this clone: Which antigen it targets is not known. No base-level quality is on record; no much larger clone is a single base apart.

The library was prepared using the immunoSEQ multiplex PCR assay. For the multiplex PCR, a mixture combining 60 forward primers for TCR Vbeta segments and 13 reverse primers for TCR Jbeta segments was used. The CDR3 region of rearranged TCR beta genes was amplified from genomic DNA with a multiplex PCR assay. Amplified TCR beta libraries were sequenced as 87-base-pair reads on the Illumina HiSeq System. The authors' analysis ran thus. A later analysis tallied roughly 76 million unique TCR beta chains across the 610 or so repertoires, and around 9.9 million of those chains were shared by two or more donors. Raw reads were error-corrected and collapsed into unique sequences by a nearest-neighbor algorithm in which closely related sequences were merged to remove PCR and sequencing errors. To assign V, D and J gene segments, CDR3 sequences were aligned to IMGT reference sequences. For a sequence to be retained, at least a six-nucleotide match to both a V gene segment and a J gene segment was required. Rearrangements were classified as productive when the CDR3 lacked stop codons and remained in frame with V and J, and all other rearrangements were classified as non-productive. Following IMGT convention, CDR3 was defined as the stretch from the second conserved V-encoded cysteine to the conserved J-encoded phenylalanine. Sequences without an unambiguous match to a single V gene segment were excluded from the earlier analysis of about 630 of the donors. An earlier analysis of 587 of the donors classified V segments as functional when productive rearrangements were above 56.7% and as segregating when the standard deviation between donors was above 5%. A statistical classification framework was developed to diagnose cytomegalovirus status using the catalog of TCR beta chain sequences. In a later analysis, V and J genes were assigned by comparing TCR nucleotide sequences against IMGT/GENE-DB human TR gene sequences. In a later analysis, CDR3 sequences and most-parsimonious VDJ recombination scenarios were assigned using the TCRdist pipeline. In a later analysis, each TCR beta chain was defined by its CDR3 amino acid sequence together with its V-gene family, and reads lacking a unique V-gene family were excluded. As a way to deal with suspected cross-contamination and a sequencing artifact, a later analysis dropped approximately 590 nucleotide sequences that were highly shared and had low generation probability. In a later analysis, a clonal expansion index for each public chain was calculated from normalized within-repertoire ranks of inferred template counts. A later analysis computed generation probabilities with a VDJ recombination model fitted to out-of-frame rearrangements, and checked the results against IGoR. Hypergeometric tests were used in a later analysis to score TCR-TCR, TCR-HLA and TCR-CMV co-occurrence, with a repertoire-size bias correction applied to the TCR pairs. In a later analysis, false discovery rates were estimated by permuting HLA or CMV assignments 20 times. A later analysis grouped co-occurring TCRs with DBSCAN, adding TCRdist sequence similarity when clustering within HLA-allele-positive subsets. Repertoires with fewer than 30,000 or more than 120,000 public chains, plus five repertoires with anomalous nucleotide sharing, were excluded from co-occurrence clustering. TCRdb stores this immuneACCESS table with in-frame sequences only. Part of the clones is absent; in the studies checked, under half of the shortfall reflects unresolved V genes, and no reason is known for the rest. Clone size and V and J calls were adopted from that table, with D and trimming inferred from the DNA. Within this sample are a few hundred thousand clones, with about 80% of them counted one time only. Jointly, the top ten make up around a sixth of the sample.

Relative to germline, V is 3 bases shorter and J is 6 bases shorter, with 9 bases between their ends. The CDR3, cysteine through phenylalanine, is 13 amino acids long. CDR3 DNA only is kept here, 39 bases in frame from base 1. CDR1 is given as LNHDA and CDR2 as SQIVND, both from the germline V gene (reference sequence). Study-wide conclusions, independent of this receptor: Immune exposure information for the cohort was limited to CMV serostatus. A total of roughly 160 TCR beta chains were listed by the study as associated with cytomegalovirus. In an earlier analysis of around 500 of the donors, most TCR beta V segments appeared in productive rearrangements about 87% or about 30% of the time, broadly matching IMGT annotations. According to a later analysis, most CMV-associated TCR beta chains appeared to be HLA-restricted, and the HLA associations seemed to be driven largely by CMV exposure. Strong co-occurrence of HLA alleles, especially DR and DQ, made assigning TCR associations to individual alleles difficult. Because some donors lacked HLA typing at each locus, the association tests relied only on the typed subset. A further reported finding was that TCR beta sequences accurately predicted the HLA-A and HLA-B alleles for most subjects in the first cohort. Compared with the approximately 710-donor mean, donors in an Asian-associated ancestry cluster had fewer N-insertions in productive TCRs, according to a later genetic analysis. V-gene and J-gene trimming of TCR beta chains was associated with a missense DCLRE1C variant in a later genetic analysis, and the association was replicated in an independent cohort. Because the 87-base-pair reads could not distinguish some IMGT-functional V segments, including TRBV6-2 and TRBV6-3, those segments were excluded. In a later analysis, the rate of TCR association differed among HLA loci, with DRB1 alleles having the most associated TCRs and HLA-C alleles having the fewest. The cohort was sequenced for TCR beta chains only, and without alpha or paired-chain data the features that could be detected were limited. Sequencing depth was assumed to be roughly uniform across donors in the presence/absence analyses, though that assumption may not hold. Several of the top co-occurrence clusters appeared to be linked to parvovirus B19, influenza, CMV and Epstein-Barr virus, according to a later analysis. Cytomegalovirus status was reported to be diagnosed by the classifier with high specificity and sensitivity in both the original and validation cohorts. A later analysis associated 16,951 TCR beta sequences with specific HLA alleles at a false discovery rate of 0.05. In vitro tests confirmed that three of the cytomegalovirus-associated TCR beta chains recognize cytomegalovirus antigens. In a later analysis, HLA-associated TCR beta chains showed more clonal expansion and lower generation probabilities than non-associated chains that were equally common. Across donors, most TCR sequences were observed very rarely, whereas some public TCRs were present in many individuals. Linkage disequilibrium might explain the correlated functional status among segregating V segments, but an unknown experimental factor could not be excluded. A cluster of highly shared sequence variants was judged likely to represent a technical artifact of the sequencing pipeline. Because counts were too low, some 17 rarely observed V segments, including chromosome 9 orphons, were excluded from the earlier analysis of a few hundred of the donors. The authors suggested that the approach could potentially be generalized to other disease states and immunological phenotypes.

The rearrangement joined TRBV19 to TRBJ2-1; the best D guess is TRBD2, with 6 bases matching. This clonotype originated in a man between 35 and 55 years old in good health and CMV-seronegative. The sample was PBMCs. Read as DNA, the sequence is TGTGCCAGTAGTATGGGACTTTCCAATGAGCAGTTCTTC. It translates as CASSMGLSNEQFF.